Below, 23 T cell receptor beta chains from the same sample are listed, as sequenced in a study of T cell repertoires in cytomegalovirus infection. These receptors have no identified antigens. TCRdb reanalysed the reads using MiXCR and keeps one entry per CDR3 protein. Here the sample spans hundreds of thousands of distinct CDR3 sequences, around a third being singletons. The sample in question was cultured PBMCs, obtained from culture after CMV antigen stimulation. All receptors come from a human donor in good health (CMV status not recorded). Some clones in this sample may be carry-over from other donors' samples.

The table lists this clonotype with many counts. The rearrangement joins TRBV6-5 to TRBJ2-1; D assignment may be TRBD1 or TRBD2 (5 bases each). V lost 5 bases, J lost 4 bases, and 12 bases lay in between. In germline, CDR1 is MNHEY, CDR2 SVGAGI. The CDR3 loop spans 14 amino acids. In nucleotides, the CDR3 is TGTGCCAGCAGTCCAGGGACGGATTACAATGAGCAGTTCTTC. Its translation: CASSPGTDYNEQFF.

The CDR3 DNA is TGCGCCAGCAGCCAAAAACATGGAGATACGCAGTATTTT. Amino acids: CASSQKHGDTQYF. This chain joins TRBV4-3 and TRBJ2-3; the D is unclear. V lost 2 bases and J 5 bases, leaving 8 bases between the germline ends. This CDR3 has 13 amino acids. Germline loops: CDR1 LGHNA, CDR2 YSLEER.

The J gene is TRBJ2-7, the V gene TRBV3-1; the D gene is possibly TRBD2 (5 bases). V shed 0 bases and J shed 7 bases, with 22 bases lying between them. The germline gives CDR1 LGHDT, CDR2 YNNKEL (reference sequence). The CDR3 is 17 amino acids. The DNA for the CDR3 is TGTGCCAGCAGCCAAGATCGGCGCGGGTATCGTCCAAGGGAGCAGTACTTC. Translated: CASSQDRRGYRPREQYF.

The chain recombines TRBV30 with TRBJ2-4; 7 bases fit TRBD1. CDR1 and CDR2 from the germline V gene are GTSNPN and SVGIG (reference sequence). This CDR3 is 12 amino acids long. V was clipped by 8 bases and J by 6 bases; unmatched bases: 7. As DNA, the CDR3 is TGTGCCGCAGTCCGGGACAGAAACATTCAGTACTTC. This sequence encodes CAAVRDRNIQYF. The complete variable domain, with remaining parts taken from reference TRBV30 and TRBJ2-4, reads SQTIHQWPATLVQPVGSPLSLECTVEGTSNPNLYWYRQAAGRGLQLLFYSVGIGQISSEVPQNLSASRPQDRQFILSSKKLLLSDSGFYLCAAVRDRNIQYFGAGTRLSVL.

The chain joins TRBV7-7 to TRBJ2-3; possibly TRBD1 or TRBD2 for D (5 bases each). This CDR3 contains 15 residues. Trimming pared 2 bases from V and 2 bases from J, leaving 11 bases between. The germline CDR1 and CDR2 sequences are SSHAT and FNYEAQ (reference sequence). CDR3 coding DNA: TGTGCCAGCAGCTTACGGGGCAGGGACACAGATACGCAGTATTTT. It is translated as CASSLRGRDTDTQYF.

The chain is built from TRBV7-3 and TRBJ2-7; 8 bases fit TRBD1. The CDR3 is 14 residues long. The germline gives CDR1 SGHTA, CDR2 FQGTGA. J was trimmed by 2 bases and V by 4 bases; bases with no gene match: 4. CDR3 sequence reads: CASSSWDRTYEQYF. DNA for the CDR3: TGTGCCAGCAGCTCCTGGGACAGGACCTACGAGCAGTACTTC. Filled out from reference TRBV7-3 and TRBJ2-7, the complete variable domain reads GAGVSQTPSNKVTEKGKYVELRCDPISGHTALYWYRQSLGQGPEFLIYFQGTGAADDSGLPNDRFFAVRPEGSVSTLKIQRTERGDSAVYLCASSSWDRTYEQYFGPGTRLTVT.

CDR3 amino acids: CSVELGELFF. CDR3 sequence (DNA): TGCAGCGTTGAACTAGGGGAGCTGTTTTTT. The chain employs TRBV29-1 and TRBJ2-2; no reliable D call. The V gene's germline CDR1 is SQVTM and CDR2 ANQGSEA. This CDR3 comprises 10 residues. Trimming left V 2 bases short and J 8 bases short, with 3 bases between.

This rearrangement joins TRBV20-1 to TRBJ1-5, with D hard to call. V shed 3 bases and J shed 3 bases, with 12 bases lying between them. The CDR3 is 14 amino acids. Germline loops: CDR1 DFQATT, CDR2 SNEGSKA (reference sequence). The CDR3 loop is CSASPRTYNQPQHF. CDR3 in DNA: TGCAGTGCTAGCCCCCGAACTTACAATCAGCCCCAGCATTTT.

The chain combines TRBV4-3 with TRBJ2-1; D call uncertain. Trimming removed 0 bases from V and 8 bases from J, with 17 bases in between. The CDR3 runs to 16 residues. Germline CDR1 reads LGHNA; CDR2 reads YSLEER. CDR3 DNA sequence: TGCGCCAGCAGCCAAGATCTAACAGTCCTTAGTGATGAGCAGTTCTTC. This translates into CASSQDLTVLSDEQFF.

V gene TRBV6-8 combines with J gene TRBJ2-2; 11 nucleotides line up with TRBD2. This CDR3 has 17 residues. The germline gives CDR1 MNHGY, CDR2 SAAAGT. J gave up 4 bases and V 6 bases, and 10 bases lay outside the gene matches. Written as DNA, the CDR3 is TGTGCCAGCAGCCGGACAATCGGGACTAGCGGCACCGGGGAGCTGTTTTTT. This codes for CASSRTIGTSGTGELFF.

This clonotype was counted between two and nine times. The chain couples TRBV12-3 or TRBV12-4 to TRBJ1-5; D perhaps matches TRBD1 (5 bases). CDR3 length: 15 amino acids. With 6 bases removed from V and 3 bases from J, the gap between germline ends came to 15 bases. As DNA, the CDR3 is TGTGCCAGCAGCGCTTGGGGACCCTTCAATCAGCCCCAGCATTTT. This encodes CASSAWGPFNQPQHF.

This clonotype occurred a few times. V gene TRBV7-2 combines with J gene TRBJ1-1, with 7 bases fitting TRBD1. In germline, CDR1 is SGHTA, CDR2 FQGNSA. V lost 2 bases to trimming and J lost 4 bases; unmatched junction nucleotides: 7. There are 15 residues in the CDR3. This chain's CDR3 is CASSLLQGTFTEAFF. The CDR3 DNA sequence: TGTGCCAGCAGCTTACTACAGGGGACGTTCACTGAAGCTTTCTTT.

The chain employs TRBV6-1 and TRBJ1-1, with no clear D. The CDR3 spans 15 residues. V gave up 2 bases and J gave up 1 base, with 11 bases separating them. Germline CDR1 is MNHNS and CDR2 is SASEGT. CDR3 in amino acids: CASSELLRENTEAFF. CDR3 DNA sequence: TGTGCCAGCAGTGAACTCCTCCGGGAGAACACTGAAGCTTTCTTT.

The chain links TRBV4-3 to TRBJ2-7; 14 bases map to TRBD2. The V gene end was trimmed by 4 bases and the J gene end by 6 bases; junction bases not matched to a gene: 14. The CDR3 runs 18 residues. The germline CDR1 and CDR2 sequences are LGHNA and YSLEER. The chain's CDR3 is CASSRLGLAGDPTLEQYF. Written as DNA, the CDR3 is TGCGCCAGCAGCCGATTGGGACTAGCGGGAGACCCCACCCTCGAGCAGTACTTC.

The V and J genes are TRBV7-9 and TRBJ2-5, with 8 bases matching TRBD2. CDR1 SEHNR and CDR2 FQNEAQ come from the germline V gene (reference sequence). V shed 5 bases and J 0 bases; nucleotides not matched to a gene: 14. The CDR3 contains 18 residues. The CDR3 loop is CASSLTPGGRGYQETQYF. CDR3 DNA sequence: TGTGCCAGCAGCCTCACCCCGGGGGGGCGAGGATACCAAGAGACCCAGTACTTC.

This chain links TRBV6-6 with TRBJ2-1; D uncertain. Germline CDR1 is MNHNY and CDR2 is SVGAGI (reference sequence). The CDR3 totals 16 residues. V lost 5 bases and J lost 0, with 14 bases in between. As DNA, the CDR3 is TGTGCCAGCAGTACCGACTCTCCTAGCTCCTACAATGAGCAGTTCTTC. Amino acids: CASSTDSPSSYNEQFF.

Only a few counts were recorded for this clonotype. The rearrangement joins TRBV29-1 to TRBJ2-7, with 10 bases that match TRBD2. Looked up from germline, CDR1 is SQVTM and CDR2 is ANQGSEA. The V segment lost 6 bases and the J segment 6 bases; nucleotides outside the gene matches: 8. This CDR3 is 13 amino acids long. DNA for the CDR3: TGCAGCGTCGTACTAGCGGGGCCTCGCGAGCAGTACTTC. Translated, it gives CSVVLAGPREQYF.

This sequence joins TRBV7-2 and TRBJ2-5, with D hard to call. CDR1 and CDR2 (germline): SGHTA, FQGNSA. This CDR3 has 14 residues. V was cut by 5 bases and J by 5 bases, with 15 bases left in between. The CDR3 DNA is TGTGCCAGCAGCCCCCCATCGACCAGGGAGACCCAGTACTTC. Protein: CASSPPSTRETQYF.

The chain carries TRBV7-2 and TRBJ2-7, with TRBD2 matching over 9 bases. The junction had 11 bases not matched to a gene; V was cut back by 7 bases and J by 1 base. The CDR3 extends over 16 amino acids. Germline-derived CDR1 and CDR2 are SGHTA and FQGNSA. CDR3 DNA sequence: TGTGCCAGCACCCCCGAGACTAGCGGAGTTTCCTACGAGCAGTACTTC. This encodes CASTPETSGVSYEQYF. The entire variable domain, with the rest obtained from reference TRBV7-2 and TRBJ2-7, is as follows: GAGVSQSPSNKVTEKGKDVELRCDPISGHTALYWYRQSLGQGLEFLIYFQGNSAPDKSGLPSDRFSAERTGGSVSTLTIQRTQQEDSAVYLCASTPETSGVSYEQYFGPGTRLTVT.

This clonotype has just a few counts. This chain links TRBV7-2 with TRBJ2-5, with D perhaps matching TRBD1 or TRBD2 (5 bases each). The germline gives CDR1 SGHTA, CDR2 FQGNSA. The ends were cut back, 6 bases at V and 0 bases at J, with 8 bases in the middle. There are 13 residues in the CDR3. CDR3 nucleotide sequence: TGTGCCAGCAGGCAGGGACACCAAGAGACCCAGTACTTC. Residues: CASRQGHQETQYF.

Remarks on this clonotype: A much larger clone differs from this one at a single base, so this may be a read error. The chain has TRBV7-2 and TRBJ2-3; D possibly corresponds to TRBD2 (5 bases). The germline CDR1 and CDR2 sequences are SGHTA and FQGNSA. Trimming shortened V by 5 bases and J by 1 base, and 16 bases separated the two germline ends. The CDR3 runs 16 residues. CDR3 DNA sequence: TGTGCCAGCAGCCCCCACCCAGGACTGGGCACAGATACGCAGTATTTT. It specifies CASSPHPGLGTDTQYF.

This clonotype was observed a single time. V gene TRBV14 combines with J gene TRBJ1-5; no definite D call. Between the trimmed V and J ends, which lost 4 bases and 7 bases, there was a span of 14 bases. The germline gives CDR1 SGHDN, CDR2 FVKESK. This CDR3 contains 14 residues. The CDR3 DNA is TGTGCCAGCAGCCCTCAAGGACGGAGCCAGCCCCAGCATTTT. This sequence encodes CASSPQGRSQPQHF.

The chain's CDR3 is CASSRQISGNTIYF. In nucleotides, the CDR3 is TGTGCCAGCAGTCGACAGATTTCTGGAAACACCATATATTTT. The gene calls are TRBV12-3 or TRBV12-4 and TRBJ1-3, with D tentatively TRBD1 (5 bases). The CDR3 extends over 14 amino acids. Between the trimmed V and J ends, which lost 5 bases and 1 base, there was a span of 9 bases.